The 5 T cell receptor beta chains presented below share a single source sample, sequenced in a study of persistence of HIV-infected CD4 T cells. Nonspecific anti-CD3/anti-CD28 bead stimulation represents the broad CD4+ T cell repertoire. Sorting selected CD4+ T cells upregulating both CD40 ligand and CD69. The libraries were made with immunoSEQ version 4 in survey mode. The assay was immunoSEQ multiplex PCR, and TCRdb's table has in-frame clones only and misses some. The sample contains approximately 45,000 clones, about 90% of which appear only once. These receptors lack a known antigen. This specimen consisted of CD4+ T cells sorted from PBMCs after approximately 19-hour stimulation, obtained from a patient who received antiretroviral therapy. The receptors originated from an adult woman with HIV who was CMV-seropositive.

The V gene is TRBV9, the J gene TRBJ1-1, with 9 bases lining up with TRBD1. Germline loops: CDR1 SGDLS, CDR2 YYNGEE. The CDR3 is 16 residues long. Trimming took 4 bases from V and 7 from J; bases not matched to a gene: 14. DNA for the CDR3: TGTGCCAGCAGCCCGCGGGGGGGACAGGGAACGGATGAAGCTTTCTTT. As protein: CASSPRGGQGTDEAFF.

V is TRBV28 and J is TRBJ2-7; 12 nucleotides line up with TRBD1. V gave up 11 bases and J gave up 6 bases; unmatched junction bases: 5. Germline V CDR1 and CDR2: MDHEN, SYDVKM. The length of the CDR3 is 12 residues. The CDR3 coding sequence is TGTGCCTATGGGACAGGGGGCTCCGAGCAGTACTTC. Protein product: CAYGTGGSEQYF.

This clone has more than one count but fewer than ten. The chain couples TRBV7-8 to TRBJ1-1; D ambiguous. Germline CDR1 is SGHVS and CDR2 is FQNEAQ. With 5 bases removed from V and 2 bases from J, the gap between germline ends came to 12 bases. There are 14 residues in the CDR3. CDR3 amino acids: CASSPGSPNTEAFF. CDR3 bases: TGTGCCAGCAGCCCCGGTTCTCCAAACACTGAAGCTTTCTTT.

The rearrangement uses TRBV6-5 and TRBJ1-1; 8 positions agree with TRBD1. Germline CDR1 MNHEY, CDR2 SVGAGI. Trimming took 6 bases from V and 10 from J; bases not matched to a gene: 13. The CDR3 runs 14 residues. The CDR3 spells CASRPGQGERGAFF. The CDR3 coding sequence is TGTGCCAGCAGGCCCGGACAGGGTGAGAGGGGAGCTTTCTTT.

The chain couples TRBV19 to TRBJ1-2; D perhaps matches TRBD1 (6 bases). Germline V gives CDR1 LNHDA, CDR2 SQIVND (reference sequence). Trimming took 7 bases from V and 7 from J, leaving 13 bases between them. The CDR3 has 12 residues. The CDR3 protein is CASTIRGAGYTF. DNA of the CDR3: TGTGCCAGTACCATAAGGGGGGCTGGCTACACCTTC.